Sequencing of this T cell receptor beta chain was carried out in a study of immune evolution from preneoplasia to lung adenocarcinoma. CDR1 and CDR2 (germline): MDHEN, SYDVKM. The CDR3 is 14 residues long. The V end was cut by 5 bases, the J end by 2 bases, with 10 bases between. Between about 2013 and 2018, patients underwent resection in Japan or China. Some clones are missing from TCRdb's copy, which holds only in-frame ones; the method was immunoSEQ multiplex PCR. The repertoire holds tens of thousands of clones, with 65% to 80% as singletons. The rearrangement joins TRBV28 to TRBJ1-5, with D uncertain. The sample was FFPE invasive lung adenocarcinoma tissue. The origin of this receptor is a person between 55 and 69 years old with lung adenocarcinoma. CDR3 DNA: TGTGCCAGCAGTATCGGTGGTGGCAATCAGCCCCAGCATTTT. Residues: CASSIGGGNQPQHF.